This note documents a single T cell receptor (beta chain) sequence. The authors prepared the TCRbeta library with unique molecular identifiers. Via MiXCR, TCRdb re-called the PCR reads, giving one row per CDR3 protein. The sample has about 1,000,000 distinct CDR3 sequences; roughly 29% are singletons. The CDR3 runs 15 residues. CDR1 and CDR2 from the germline V gene are SGHRS and YFSETQ. V was cut by 1 base and J by 14 bases, with 19 bases left in between. This entry is derived from a study of T-cell reconstitution after alpha-beta-depleted transplantation in children. Sequencing was performed on PBMCs, mostly from graft donor cells, taken 360 days after TCRalphabeta/CD19-depleted stem cell transplant. This TCR came from a boy in the first two years of life who had a stem cell transplant for SCID, so the T cells may come from the graft donor. The chain combines TRBV5-1 with TRBJ1-6; tentative D call: TRBD1 (6 bases). The CDR3: CASSLRGTGLGTLHF. Here the CDR3 DNA reads TGCGCCAGCAGCTTGCGGGGTACAGGGTTAGGGACCCTCCACTTT.